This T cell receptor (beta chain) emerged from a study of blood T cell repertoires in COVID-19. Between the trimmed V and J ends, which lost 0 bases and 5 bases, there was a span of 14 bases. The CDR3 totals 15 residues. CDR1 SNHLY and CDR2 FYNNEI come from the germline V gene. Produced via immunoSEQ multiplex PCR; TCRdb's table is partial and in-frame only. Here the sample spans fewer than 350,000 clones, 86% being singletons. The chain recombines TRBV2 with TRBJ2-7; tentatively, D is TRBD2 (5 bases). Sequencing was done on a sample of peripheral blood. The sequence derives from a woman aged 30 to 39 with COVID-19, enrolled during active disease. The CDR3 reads CASSEATGLYHEQYF. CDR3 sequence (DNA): TGTGCCAGCAGTGAAGCCACCGGACTCTACCACGAGCAGTACTTC.